The sequence of this T cell receptor beta chain was determined in a study of CD8 T cells in ankylosing spondylitis. Study results and limitations: In ankylosing spondylitis blood, a motif of roughly 8 highly homologous TCR beta variants appeared characteristic.

This clonotype was counted at least ten times. Its target is not known. Each CDR3 protein gets one entry after TCRdb re-called the 5' RACE reads with MiXCR. Of more than 500,000 distinct CDR3 sequences detected, approximately 5.3% appear once; the ten largest clones hold around 3.5%. Germline V gives CDR1 SGHRS, CDR2 YFSETQ. The CDR3 runs to 16 residues. Trimming removed 4 bases from V and 4 bases from J, with 17 bases in between. The sequenced sample was blood, either unsorted or a sorted T cell fraction (not recorded which). This TCR derives from a male donor with ankylosing spondylitis. This chain joins TRBV5-1 and TRBJ2-2; weak D call: TRBD1 (6 bases). CDR3 sequence (DNA): TGCGCCAGCAGCGGAATAGCAGGGGACGGCACCGGGGAGCTGTTTTTT. Encoded protein: CASSGIAGDGTGELFF.